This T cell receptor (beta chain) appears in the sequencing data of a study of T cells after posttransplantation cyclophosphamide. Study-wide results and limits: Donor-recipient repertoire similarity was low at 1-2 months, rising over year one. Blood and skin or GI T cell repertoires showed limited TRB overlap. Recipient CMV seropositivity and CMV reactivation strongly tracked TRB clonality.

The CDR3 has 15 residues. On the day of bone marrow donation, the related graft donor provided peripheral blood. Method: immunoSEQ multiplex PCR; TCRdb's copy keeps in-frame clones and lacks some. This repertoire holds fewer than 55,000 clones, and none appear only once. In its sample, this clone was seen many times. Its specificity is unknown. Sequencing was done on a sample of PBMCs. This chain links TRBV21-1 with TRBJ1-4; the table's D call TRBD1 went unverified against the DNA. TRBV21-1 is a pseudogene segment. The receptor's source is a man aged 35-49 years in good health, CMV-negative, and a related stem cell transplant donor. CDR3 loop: CASSLKGQYWEKLFF. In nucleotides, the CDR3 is TGTGCCAGCAGCCTAAAGGGACAATATTGGGAAAAACTGTTTTTT.